What follows are 10 T cell receptor beta chains derived from one specimen sequenced in a study of blood T cell repertoires in COVID-19. Produced via immunoSEQ multiplex PCR; TCRdb's table is partial and in-frame only. There are just over 300,000 clones in the sample; under 90% occur only once, and 4% to 5% lies in the top ten. The sequenced sample was PBMCs or T cells enriched from blood (not recorded which). Source of these receptors: a man aged 25 to 40 who had recovered from COVID-19.

The chain couples TRBV2 to TRBJ2-3; TRBD2 matches at 14 bases. CDR3 length: 18 amino acids. The V and J ends lost 11 bases and 0 bases, in that order; junction bases with no gene match: 13. Looked up from germline, CDR1 is SNHLY and CDR2 is FYNNEI. CDR3 nucleotides: TGTGCCTCTCGTGTAGGGACTAGCGGGAGTGCTAGCACAGATACGCAGTATTTT. Translation gives CASRVGTSGSASTDTQYF.

The rearrangement links TRBV24-1 to TRBJ1-5; tentative D call: TRBD1 (6 bases). Germline V CDR1 and CDR2: KGHDR, SFDVKD. This CDR3 is 16 amino acids long. Trimming left V 5 bases short and J 0 bases short, with 13 bases between. The CDR3 DNA reads TGTGCCACCAGTGGGGAACAGGGAAATAGCAATCAGCCCCAGCATTTT. Protein: CATSGEQGNSNQPQHF.

This clone was counted once. The chain uses TRBV9 and TRBJ1-5; no clear D gene. The length of the CDR3 is 14 residues. Germline V gene lookup returns CDR1 SGDLS and CDR2 YYNGEE. Deletions cut 1 base from V and 5 bases from J, with 10 bases between. This CDR3 is CASSVRGVDQPQHF. CDR3 coding DNA: TGTGCCAGCAGCGTACGCGGGGTGGATCAGCCCCAGCATTTT.

The chain has TRBV13 and TRBJ1-4; no clear D. The CDR3 covers 12 residues. Looked up from germline, CDR1 is PRHDT and CDR2 is FYEKMQ (reference sequence). V gave up 3 bases and J gave up 4 bases, with 3 bases separating them. Written as DNA, the CDR3 is TGTGCCAGCAGCTTCTTTAATGAAAAACTGTTTTTT. Encoded protein: CASSFFNEKLFF. Looking up the rest from reference TRBV13 and TRBJ1-4 gives the full variable domain: AAGVIQSPRHLIKEKRETATLKCYPIPRHDTVYWYQQGPGQDPQFLISFYEKMQSDKGSIPDRFSAQQFSDYHSELNMSSLELGDSALYFCASSFFNEKLFFGSGTQLSVL.

The chain carries TRBV28 and TRBJ1-6; a weak D match, TRBD1 (5 bases). V was clipped by 8 bases and J by 3 bases, with 8 bases between them. This CDR3 contains 13 residues. The germline V gene has CDR1 MDHEN and CDR2 SYDVKM. The CDR3: CASRQIYNSPLHF. CDR3 DNA: TGTGCCAGCCGACAGATCTATAATTCACCCCTCCACTTT.

V and J are TRBV20-1 and TRBJ1-2; no reliable D call. The CDR3 has 13 amino acids. V gave up 3 bases and J gave up 5 bases, with 13 bases separating them. The germline CDR1 and CDR2 sequences are DFQATT and SNEGSKA (reference sequence). Here the CDR3 reads CSASETGFYGYTF. DNA of the CDR3: TGCAGTGCTAGTGAAACGGGGTTTTATGGCTACACCTTC.

The chain joins TRBV3-1 (or the pseudogene TRBV3-2) to TRBJ2-1; 8 positions agree with TRBD2. V lost 1 base, J lost 12 bases, and 2 bases stayed unmatched. The germline gives CDR1 LGHDT, CDR2 YNNKEL (reference sequence). The CDR3 sequence is 12 residues long. CDR3 region: CASSQVAGGQFF. The DNA of the CDR3 is TGTGCCAGCAGCCAAGTGGCGGGAGGGCAGTTCTTC.

The rearrangement links TRBV27 to TRBJ1-2, with D perhaps matching TRBD1 (5 bases). The CDR3 is 12 amino acids. Germline values: CDR1 MNHEY, CDR2 SMNVEV (reference sequence). Trimming shortened V by 6 bases and J by 4 bases, and 9 bases separated the two germline ends. The CDR3 sequence: CASRTEFYGYTF. In nucleotides, the CDR3 is TGTGCCAGCAGGACAGAATTCTATGGCTACACCTTC.

The sample holds a few counts of this clone. The chain employs TRBV15 and TRBJ1-1; TRBD1 might be the D (6 bases). Germline CDR1 reads LNHNV; CDR2 reads YYDKDF (reference sequence). The CDR3 consists of 15 residues. V shed 0 bases and J shed 6 bases, with 14 bases lying between them. The CDR3 protein is CATSRDGTGTAEAFF. DNA for the CDR3: TGTGCCACCAGCAGAGATGGCACAGGGACCGCTGAAGCTTTCTTT.

This rearrangement joins TRBV29-1 to TRBJ1-2; no clear D. Trimming cost V 0 bases and J 4 bases, with 9 bases left between them. Germline-derived CDR1 and CDR2 are SQVTM and ANQGSEA. The CDR3 runs 13 residues. CDR3 protein: CSVEEGGSYGYTF. The CDR3 DNA follows: TGCAGCGTTGAAGAGGGCGGGAGCTATGGCTACACCTTC.